What follows are 11 T cell receptor beta chains derived from one specimen sequenced in a study of breast tumors, draining lymph nodes, adjacent tissues. Axillary draining lymph nodes of breast cancer patients supplied the node samples. TCRdb re-analysed the multiplex PCR reads in MiXCR, keeping a single row per CDR3 protein. The sample holds over 200,000 distinct CDR3 sequences; about 30% are singletons and the top ten take 1.1% to 1.5%. The sequenced sample consisted of axillary lymph node tissue. The receptors originated from a female donor with breast cancer. Some clones in this sample may be carry-over from other donors' samples.

A remark on this clonotype: A junction end diverges from the germline sequence, so it may reflect a read error. The chain links TRBV5-1 to TRBJ2-3; 8 nucleotides agree with TRBD2. There are 15 residues in the CDR3. Germline assignment: CDR1 SGHRS and CDR2 YFSETQ. DNA of the CDR3: TGCGCCAGCAGCACTAGCGGCAGAGAGACAGATACGCGGTATTTT. Its protein is CASSTSGRETDTRYF.

The sample holds a few counts of this clonotype. Since a much larger clone is just one base distant, this may be a read error. V gene TRBV11-2 combines with J gene TRBJ2-5; D remains unclear. From germline, CDR1 is SGHAT and CDR2 FQNNGV. The CDR3 sequence is 11 residues long. The CDR3 reads CASTSEEIQYF. In DNA form, the CDR3 reads TGTGCCAGCACCTCAGAAGAGATCCAGTACTTC.

This clonotype was recorded a few times. This may arise from a read error, as a much more abundant clone is one base away. Since the CDR3 does not end with the conserved phenylalanine or tryptophan, this likely comes from a read error. The chain has TRBV19 and TRBJ2-7; no clear D. This CDR3 region has 16 residues. Germline CDR1 LNHDA, CDR2 SQIVND (reference sequence). The germline V and J ends were trimmed by 4 bases and 2 bases, with 18 bases remaining between them. The CDR3: CASSTASGLTTYEQYS. CDR3 DNA: TGTGCCAGTAGTACGGCTTCAGGCCTAACGACCTACGAGCAGTACTCC.

This clonotype was detected many times. This chain links TRBV10-3 with TRBJ2-5, with 12 bases fitting TRBD2. V shed 5 bases and J 3 bases; nucleotides not matched to a gene: 4. Germline values: CDR1 ENHRY, CDR2 SYGVKD. CDR3 length: 15 residues. The CDR3 DNA is TGTGCCATCAGTCGTCGACTAGCGGGAGAAGAGACCCAGTACTTC. This gives the protein CAISRRLAGEETQYF.

The V and J genes are TRBV16 and TRBJ2-3; D is unresolved. The germline gives CDR1 KGHSY, CDR2 FQNENV. This CDR3 contains 14 residues. Trimming pared 2 bases from V and 4 bases from J, leaving 10 bases between. CDR3 loop: CASSQNSGPDTQYF. The CDR3 bases are TGTGCCAGCAGCCAAAATTCGGGCCCAGATACGCAGTATTTT.

This clonotype was counted at least ten times. The chain employs TRBV10-3 and TRBJ2-7, with TRBD1 matching 8 bases. The CDR3 extends over 17 amino acids. V shed 6 bases and J 5 bases; nucleotides not matched to a gene: 18. From germline, CDR1 is ENHRY and CDR2 SYGVKD. The chain's CDR3 is CAISAARLSTGENEQYF. As DNA, the CDR3 is TGTGCCATCAGCGCAGCACGCCTCTCGACAGGGGAGAACGAGCAGTACTTC.

This clonotype was observed many times. The chain carries TRBV2 and TRBJ2-7; D perhaps matches TRBD1 (5 bases). Germline V gene sequence: CDR1 SNHLY, CDR2 FYNNEI. V lost 1 base and J 6 bases, leaving 13 bases between the germline ends. The length of the CDR3 is 14 residues. The CDR3 DNA follows: TGTGCCAGCAGTGAAGGATGGGGCGGCGGCGAGCAGTACTTC. It is translated as CASSEGWGGGEQYF. Using reference TRBV2 and TRBJ2-7 for the parts outside the CDR3, the full variable domain is EPEVTQTPSHQVTQMGQEVILRCVPISNHLYFYWYRQILGQKVEFLVSFYNNEISEKSEIFDDQFSVERPDGSNFTLKIRSTKLEDSAMYFCASSEGWGGGEQYFGPGTRLTVT.

This clonotype occurred many times. The chain carries TRBV9 and TRBJ2-7; TRBD1 matches at 9 bases. Germline CDR1 reads SGDLS; CDR2 reads YYNGEE. With V trimmed by 4 bases and J by 5 bases, 7 bases remained unmatched. The CDR3 has 14 amino acids. This chain's CDR3 is CASSSRDRAHEQYF. The CDR3 nucleotides are TGTGCCAGCAGCAGCCGGGACAGGGCCCACGAGCAGTACTTC.

In this sample, this clonotype turned up many times. The chain couples TRBV18 to TRBJ2-5; D might be TRBD1 (5 bases). Trimming stripped 1 base from V and 4 bases from J, with 10 bases between. Germline CDR1 is KGHSH and CDR2 is LQKENI. The CDR3 spans 14 residues. CDR3: CASSPLPGPETQYF. DNA for the CDR3: TGTGCCAGCTCACCACTCCCAGGGCCAGAGACCCAGTACTTC.

The J gene is TRBJ1-2, the V gene TRBV14; unclear D gene. The CDR3 spans 13 residues. Trimming removed 0 bases from V and 11 bases from J, with 13 bases in between. Germline CDR1 SGHDN, CDR2 FVKESK. The CDR3 loop reads CASSQDSGRGYTF. The CDR3 coding sequence is TGTGCCAGCAGCCAAGATAGCGGGAGAGGTTACACCTTC.

This clonotype was observed many times. This rearrangement joins TRBV20-1 to TRBJ2-1; 8 nucleotides match TRBD2. Germline CDR1 reads DFQATT; CDR2 reads SNEGSKA (reference sequence). With V trimmed by 1 base and J by 5 bases, 1 base remained unmatched. The CDR3 has 13 amino acids. The CDR3 reads CSARAGGDNEQFF. The CDR3 DNA is TGCAGTGCTAGAGCGGGAGGGGACAATGAGCAGTTCTTC.